This T cell receptor beta chain was sequenced during a study of glioma-infiltrating T cells. As for this clonotype: The antigen is unknown. The DNA is left out, because the CDR3 cannot be placed on it with certainty; the CDR3 is given as TCRdb lists it.

Germline CDR1 MNHEY, CDR2 SMNVEV (reference sequence). The length of the CDR3 is 18 amino acids, counting both ends. Points from the study as a whole: Non-neoplastic patients had below-expected tissue-blood divergence, while all gliomas exceeded expectation.

Using RNA template, CDR3s of TCR alpha and beta were amplified with iRepertoire arm-PCR. One-step reverse transcription and amplification started from approximately 100-400 ng of tissue mRNA or PBMC total RNA. TCRdb fed the multiplex PCR reads into MiXCR, producing one record per CDR3 protein. The sample lists roughly 120,000 distinct CDR3 sequences, 23% occurring once. The receptor was isolated from a human donor with low-grade glioma or glioblastoma, undergoing nonglioma brain surgery, or in good health (not recorded which). The chain recombines TRBV27 with TRBJ2-4. The sample was glioma tissue, nonneoplastic brain tissue, or PBMCs (not recorded which). CDR3 region: CASSSTLFGVGAKNTQCF.